Listed here are 7 T cell receptor beta chains from one sample, sequenced in a study of shared clonotypes between healthy human individuals. Assay used: immunoSEQ multiplex PCR; TCRdb lists only in-frame clones, some missing. This repertoire shows around 750,000 clones, approximately 74% found once; its top ten account for about 1.8%. Input material: memory CD4+ T cells sorted from blood. Subset given: CD45RA-negative fraction. These receptors came from a woman aged 25 to 39 in good health.

V usage is TRBV7-9 and J usage is TRBJ1-1, with a tentative D call TRBD1 (5 bases). The V gene's germline CDR1 is SEHNR and CDR2 FQNEAQ (reference sequence). V was trimmed by 4 bases and J by 0 bases, leaving 15 bases between them. The CDR3 contains 16 residues. The CDR3 loop reads CASSSLLTTVNTEAFF. The CDR3 coding sequence is TGTGCCAGCAGCTCCTTACTGACGACAGTGAACACTGAAGCTTTCTTT.

This chain joins TRBV5-1 and TRBJ2-2; TRBD1 matches at 8 bases. The ends lost 0 bases at V and 7 bases at J; junction bases unmatched: 5. Germline CDR1 reads SGHRS; CDR2 reads YFSETQ. This CDR3 contains 15 residues. CDR3 amino acids: CASSLARTGYGELFF. The CDR3, as DNA: TGCGCCAGCAGCTTGGCCCGGACAGGGTACGGGGAGCTGTTTTTT.

The CDR3 loop reads CASADGGLVKNIQYF. CDR3 DNA sequence: TGTGCCAGTGCCGACGGGGGGCTTGTCAAAAACATTCAGTACTTC. This chain links TRBV19 with TRBJ2-4; tentative D call: TRBD2 (7 bases). From germline, CDR1 is LNHDA and CDR2 SQIVND (reference sequence). The CDR3 is 15 residues long. Trimming left V 8 bases short and J 3 bases short, with 17 bases between.

This clone was seen just once. The rearrangement uses TRBV4-1 and TRBJ2-1, with TRBD2 identical over 13 bases. The CDR3 extends over 17 amino acids. V was clipped by 4 bases and J by 6 bases; unmatched bases: 9. Germline V gives CDR1 MGHRA, CDR2 YSYEKL. CDR3 in DNA: TGCGCCAGCAGCCCCGACCGGACTAGCGGGAGATTCAATGAGCAGTTCTTC. Translated: CASSPDRTSGRFNEQFF.

Remarks on this clone: The same CDR3 also results from other DNA sequences found in this sample. J is TRBJ2-1 and V is TRBV5-1; 10 bases are a match to TRBD2. This CDR3 has 15 residues. V lost 4 bases, J lost 3 bases, and 4 bases stayed unmatched. Germline CDR1 SGHRS, CDR2 YFSETQ. The CDR3 protein is CASSGASGSYNEQFF. The DNA of the CDR3 is TGCGCCAGCAGCGGAGCTAGCGGGAGCTACAATGAGCAGTTCTTC. The complete variable domain, with remaining parts taken from reference TRBV5-1 and TRBJ2-1, reads KAGVTQTPRYLIKTRGQQVTLSCSPISGHRSVSWYQQTPGQGLQFLFEYFSETQRNKGNFPGRFSGRQFSNSRSEMNVSTLELGDSALYLCASSGASGSYNEQFFGPGTRLTVL.

The V and J genes are TRBV6-1 and TRBJ2-2; no reliable D call. The CDR3 sequence is 12 residues long. The V end was cut by 7 bases, the J end by 1 base, with 4 bases between. Germline V CDR1 and CDR2: MNHNS, SASEGT. CDR3 DNA: TGTGCCAGCAAAGAGAACACCGGGGAGCTGTTTTTT. It encodes CASKENTGELFF.

The chain links TRBV28 to TRBJ2-5; TRBD1 matches at 8 bases. CDR3 length: 14 amino acids. J was trimmed by 1 base and V by 6 bases; bases with no gene match: 4. From germline, CDR1 is MDHEN and CDR2 SYDVKM. The CDR3 bases are TGTGCCAGCAGCCTGGGACAGGTCCAAGAGACCCAGTACTTC. This encodes CASSLGQVQETQYF.